This T cell receptor (beta chain) was captured by sequencing in a study of blood T cell repertoires in COVID-19 (dated by TCRdb to about 2020). Study-level background: The collaborator samples originated in the United States, Italy and Spain and spanned the acute and convalescent phases of COVID-19. The material from the prospective study consisted of cDNA or gDNA derived from T cells, B-cell-depleted T cells, or PBMCs. The dataset comprised deeply sampled blood TCRbeta repertoires from subjects exposed to, actively infected with, or recovered from COVID-19. A freely available public database, intended as a resource for researchers studying the immune response to SARS-CoV-2, is where the repertoires were released. Samples came from the ongoing ImmuneRACE study (first 160 participants) plus 1,254 subjects from 6 global collaborators. Nearly every sample came with metadata listing a de-identified subject ID, COVID-19 status, age in years and sex. HLA class I and class II types, where available, came from metadata supplied by the sample provider rather than from assay-based typing.

From cysteine to phenylalanine, the CDR3 is 16 amino acids long. Only CDR3 DNA remains: 48 bases, in frame from the first base. CDR1 is given as KGHDR and CDR2 as SFDVKD, both from the germline V gene. The germline ends are 11 bases apart after V is trimmed by 2 bases and J by 2 bases. TCRbeta CDR3 regions were amplified from genomic DNA by means of the immunoSEQ Assay, a bias-controlled multiplex PCR. The study's processing was this. Nucleated cell counts per sample were estimated from amplification of reference gene primers within the assay. To quantify the absolute abundance of each unique TCRbeta CDR3 rearrangement, sequence reads were collapsed and filtered. For each sample, productive Simpson clonality was calculated by taking the square root of Simpson's diversity index across productive rearrangements. TCRdb took over this immuneACCESS table, retaining in-frame rearrangements with V and J assigned. Such tables are incomplete; in checked studies, under half of the missing clones stem from an unresolved V gene, and the remainder is unexplained. V and J calls and clone size are given by that table; D and trimming were obtained from the DNA. The sample table shows roughly 200,000 clones, and 65% to 85% are seen once. The biggest ten clones account for 6.5% to 7.5% of the sample.

Broader findings and caveats from the paper: The quantity of clinical and demographic metadata differed by source and by participant and was supplied without curation.

One collaborating source in Seattle enrolled patients during active infection and followed them longitudinally through the course of disease. The collaborating institutions used their own protocols to collect whole blood in K2EDTA tubes. For TCRbeta analysis, collaborator samples were shipped as frozen whole blood, as isolated PBMCs, or as DNA extracted from either sample type. Notes on this clone: The specificity of this receptor is unknown. No base quality values were provided; no much bigger clone lies one nucleotide off.

The specimen was peripheral blood. The source of this sequence is a woman in her 40s with COVID-19, enrolled during active disease. The sequence links TRBV24-1 to TRBJ2-2, with TRBD2 perhaps the D gene, on 6 matching bases. The CDR3 loop reads CATSDSGLINTGELFF. The DNA sequence reads TGTGCCACCAGTGATTCGGGACTCATCAACACCGGGGAGCTGTTTTTT.